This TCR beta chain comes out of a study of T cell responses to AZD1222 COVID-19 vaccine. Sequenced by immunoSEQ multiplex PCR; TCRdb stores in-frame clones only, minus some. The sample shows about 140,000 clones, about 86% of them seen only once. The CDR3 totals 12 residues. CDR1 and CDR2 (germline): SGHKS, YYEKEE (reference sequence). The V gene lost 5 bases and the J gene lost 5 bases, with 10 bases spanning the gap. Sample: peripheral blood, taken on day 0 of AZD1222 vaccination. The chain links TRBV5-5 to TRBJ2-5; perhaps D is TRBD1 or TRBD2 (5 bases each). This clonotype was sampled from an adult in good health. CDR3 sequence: CASRPEGETQYF. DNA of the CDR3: TGTGCCAGCAGACCCGAGGGGGAGACCCAGTACTTC.